The 7 T cell receptor beta chains listed next were all sequenced from one sample in a study of OX40 agonist ivuxolimab in advanced cancers. Assay used: immunoSEQ multiplex PCR; TCRdb lists only in-frame clones, some missing. The data hold under 80,000 clones, with about 90% observed a single time. This sample comprised CD4+ or CD8+ T cells sorted from blood, obtained in a trial of the OX40 agonist ivuxolimab. The source is an adult with an advanced solid tumor such as melanoma, head and neck, liver or kidney cancer.

The chain has TRBV10-1 and TRBJ2-1; D gene unclear. The CDR3 totals 10 residues. The germline V gene encodes CDR1 WNHNN and CDR2 SYGVQD (reference sequence). V dropped 6 bases and J dropped 13 bases, with 10 bases sitting between them. The CDR3 DNA reads as TGCGCCAGCAGCGGTATGCCCCAGTTCTTC. Its translation: CASSGMPQFF.

The chain combines TRBV7-2 with TRBJ2-7, with 8 bases identical to TRBD1. Germline loops: CDR1 SGHTA, CDR2 FQGNSA. Trimming removed 2 bases from V and 7 bases from J; junction bases left unmatched: 10. The CDR3 is 15 amino acids. DNA of the CDR3: TGTGCCAGCAGCTTACAGGGGGCGGCTTCGGGGGAGCAGTACTTC. It is translated as CASSLQGAASGEQYF.

The CDR3 spells CAWSAWGGEQYF. The DNA for the CDR3 is TGTGCCTGGAGTGCCTGGGGGGGCGAGCAGTACTTC. The V and J genes are TRBV30 and TRBJ2-7; TRBD2 agrees at 7 bases. Germline V CDR1 and CDR2: GTSNPN, SVGIG (reference sequence). CDR3 length: 12 residues. Trimming removed 1 base from V and 6 bases from J; junction bases left unmatched: 3.

The chain recombines TRBV5-1 with TRBJ1-2; TRBD1 matches 9 bases. Germline CDR1 and CDR2: SGHRS and YFSETQ. This CDR3 spans 14 amino acids. V shed 4 bases and J 6 bases; nucleotides not matched to a gene: 7. CDR3 region: CASSPGQGIDGYTF. CDR3 DNA sequence: TGCGCCAGCAGCCCTGGACAGGGGATCGATGGCTACACCTTC.

The DNA for the CDR3 is TGCGCCAGCAGCTTAGGCGGGAGGGTCTACAATGAGCAGTTCTTC. Its translation: CASSLGGRVYNEQFF. The chain joins TRBV5-1 to TRBJ2-1, with 9 positions matching TRBD2. The CDR3 has 15 residues. The V segment lost 2 bases and the J segment 3 bases; nucleotides outside the gene matches: 3. Germline CDR1 and CDR2: SGHRS and YFSETQ. Full variable domain (outside the CDR3, taken from reference TRBV5-1 and TRBJ2-1): KAGVTQTPRYLIKTRGQQVTLSCSPISGHRSVSWYQQTPGQGLQFLFEYFSETQRNKGNFPGRFSGRQFSNSRSEMNVSTLELGDSALYLCASSLGGRVYNEQFFGPGTRLTVL.

The chain has TRBV6-5 and TRBJ1-2; D is possibly TRBD1 (6 bases). V dropped 0 bases and J dropped 5 bases, with 7 bases sitting between them. The CDR3 runs to 13 residues. Germline V gene data show CDR1 as MNHEY and CDR2 as SVGAGI. The CDR3 region has the DNA TGTGCCAGCAGTTACTCACAGGGATATGGCTACACCTTC. It yields the protein CASSYSQGYGYTF.

This rearrangement joins TRBV2 to TRBJ2-6, with D maybe TRBD1 (6 bases). CDR3 length equals 15 residues. Germline CDR1 and CDR2: SNHLY and FYNNEI. Trimming removed 6 bases from V and 2 bases from J, with 11 bases in between. The CDR3 here is CASREQGTGANVLTF. CDR3 DNA sequence: TGTGCCAGCAGAGAACAGGGTACTGGGGCCAACGTCCTGACTTTC.